Listed here are 5 T cell receptor beta chains from one sample, sequenced in a study of Graves' ophthalmopathy and Graves' hyperthyroidism. The authors amplified TCR beta CDR3 regions from RNA transcripts. HTBI-primed RT-PCR formed the first round, and a multiplex PCR formed the second. TCRdb itself ran the multiplex PCR reads through MiXCR, one entry per CDR3 protein. Among more than 150,000 distinct CDR3 sequences listed, roughly 37% were seen once. Specimen: peripheral blood. The receptors originated from a woman in her thirties or forties with Graves' ophthalmopathy.

This clonotype was observed many times. This chain joins TRBV20-1 and TRBJ1-5, with D maybe TRBD1 (6 bases). V was trimmed by 4 bases and J by 3 bases, leaving 7 bases between them. Germline loops: CDR1 DFQATT, CDR2 SNEGSKA (reference sequence). The CDR3 runs to 12 residues. CDR3: CSANRDNQPQHF. CDR3 coding DNA: TGCAGTGCTAACAGGGACAATCAGCCCCAGCATTTT.

This clonotype was seen just once. The chain is built from TRBV6-5 and TRBJ2-7; 9 positions match TRBD1. Germline-derived CDR1 and CDR2 are MNHEY and SVGAGI. Unmatched junction bases numbered 9, after V lost 2 bases and J lost 1 base. The CDR3 extends over 17 amino acids. Here the CDR3 reads CASSYSFGTGLSYEQYF. The CDR3 DNA sequence: TGTGCCAGCAGTTACAGTTTTGGGACAGGGCTGTCCTACGAGCAGTACTTC.

This clonotype was counted ten times or more. The chain is built from TRBV5-5 and TRBJ1-1, with D perhaps TRBD1 (6 bases). Germline V gene sequence: CDR1 SGHKS, CDR2 YYEKEE (reference sequence). Trimming left V 4 bases short and J 0 bases short, with 10 bases between. The CDR3 runs to 14 residues. CDR3 bases: TGTGCCAGCAGCAGGACAGAAGTGAACACTGAAGCTTTCTTT. This encodes CASSRTEVNTEAFF.

The chain employs TRBV12-3 or TRBV12-4 and TRBJ2-7; 8 bases fit TRBD1. After removal of 5 bases from V and 0 bases from J, the junction contained 6 bases not matched to a gene. The CDR3 is 15 amino acids. The CDR3 DNA follows: TGTGCCAGCAGTAACCGGGACAGGAACTCCTACGAGCAGTACTTC. It codes for CASSNRDRNSYEQYF.

This clonotype was observed many times. This sequence joins TRBV6-5 and TRBJ1-2; D is unclear. This CDR3 is built from 13 residues. The germline CDR1 and CDR2 sequences are MNHEY and SVGAGI. Trimming took off 7 bases at V and 7 bases at J, with 16 bases between the two ends. The CDR3 coding sequence is TGTGCCAGCACCCGCGGAGTCTCGGGTGGCTACACCTTC. Its protein is CASTRGVSGGYTF.